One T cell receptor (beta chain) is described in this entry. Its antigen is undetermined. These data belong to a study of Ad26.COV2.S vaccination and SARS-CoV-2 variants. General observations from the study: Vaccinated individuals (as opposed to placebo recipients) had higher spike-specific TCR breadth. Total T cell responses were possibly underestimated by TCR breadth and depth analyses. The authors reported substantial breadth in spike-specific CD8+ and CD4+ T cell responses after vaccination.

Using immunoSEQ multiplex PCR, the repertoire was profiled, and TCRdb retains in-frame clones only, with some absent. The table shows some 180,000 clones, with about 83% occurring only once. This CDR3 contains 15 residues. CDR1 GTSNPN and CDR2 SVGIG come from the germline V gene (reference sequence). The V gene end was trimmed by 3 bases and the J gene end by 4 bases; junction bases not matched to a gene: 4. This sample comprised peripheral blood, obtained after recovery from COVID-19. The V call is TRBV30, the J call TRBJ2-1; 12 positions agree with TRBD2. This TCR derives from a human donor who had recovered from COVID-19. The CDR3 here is CAWRTGLAGYNEQFF. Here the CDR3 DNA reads TGTGCCTGGAGGACCGGACTAGCGGGGTACAATGAGCAGTTCTTC.